This note documents a single T cell receptor (beta chain) sequence. Its target is not known. A far larger clone is only one base removed, so a read error is likely. This entry is derived from a study of T-cell reconstitution after alpha-beta-depleted transplantation in children. V was clipped by 5 bases and J by 6 bases; unmatched bases: 6. The CDR3 consists of 13 residues. Unique molecular identifiers tagged the TCRbeta library. TCRdb reprocessed the PCR reads via MiXCR and lists one record per CDR3 protein. The sample includes some 300,000 distinct CDR3 sequences, around a tenth of them seen just once. Whole-study results and caveats: The origin of alpha-beta T cells about two months after transplant was reportedly several hundred expanded graft clones.

The chain joins TRBV12-3 or TRBV12-4 to TRBJ2-5; 7 bases line up with TRBD1. The receptor comes from a boy in the first two years of life with acute myeloid leukemia, due to receive a stem cell transplant. The sample was PBMCs, taken before TCRalphabeta/CD19-depleted stem cell transplant. The CDR3 DNA follows: TGTGCCAGCAGTCTCCCAGGGGGACAGACCCAGTACTTC. Residues: CASSLPGGQTQYF.